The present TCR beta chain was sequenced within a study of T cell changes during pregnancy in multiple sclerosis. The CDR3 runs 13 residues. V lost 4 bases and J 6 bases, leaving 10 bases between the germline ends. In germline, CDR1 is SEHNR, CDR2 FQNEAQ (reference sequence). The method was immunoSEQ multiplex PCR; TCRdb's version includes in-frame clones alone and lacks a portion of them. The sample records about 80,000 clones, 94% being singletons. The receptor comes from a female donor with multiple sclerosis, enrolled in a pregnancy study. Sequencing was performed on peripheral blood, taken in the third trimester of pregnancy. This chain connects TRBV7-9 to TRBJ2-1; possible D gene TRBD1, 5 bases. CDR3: CASSWGWSNEQFF. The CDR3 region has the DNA TGTGCCAGCAGCTGGGGCTGGAGCAATGAGCAGTTCTTC.